This paragraph reports one T cell receptor beta chain. Its antigen remains unidentified. Germline V gene sequence: CDR1 SGHNT, CDR2 YYREEE (reference sequence). CDR3 length equals 13 residues. The V gene lost 5 bases and the J gene lost 9 bases, with 15 bases spanning the gap. This record belongs to a study of T cells in tumors after PD-1 blockade. Overall study context: Either cemiplimab 350 mg every 2 weeks or pembrolizumab 200 mg every 3 weeks was given. Some patients also took daily vismodegib 150 mg during anti-PD-1 treatment. Tumor samples averaged around 26,000 templates (range about 554-100,000) and some 6,000 unique clonotypes.

This table comes from immunoSEQ multiplex PCR, and its TCRdb copy is limited to in-frame clones, with some not included. The table shows 4,000 or so clones, with less than 75% occurring only once. The study's findings and limits: Only pre- versus post-treatment comparisons showed clonal replacement.

This clonotype was obtained from a human donor with basal cell carcinoma. Here the sequenced sample was tumor tissue, taken before anti-PD-1 treatment. The V gene is TRBV5-4, the J gene TRBJ2-1; either TRBD1 or TRBD2 may supply D (5 bases each). DNA for the CDR3: TGTGCCAGCAGTACCCCCGGGGCTGGTGAGCAGTTCTTC. This translates into CASSTPGAGEQFF.